The 12 T cell receptor beta chains below all came from one sample that was sequenced in a study of control samples from healthy donors and cancer patients. The protocol was immunoSEQ multiplex PCR, while the TCRdb copy is restricted to in-frame clones and leaves out a portion. Here the sample spans around 140,000 clones, roughly 92% being singletons. Specimen: blood. All receptors derive from a man younger than 30 in good health.

This clone was counted only a few times. This chain uses TRBV5-4 with TRBJ1-1; no definite D call. CDR1 and CDR2 from the germline V gene are SGHNT and YYREEE (reference sequence). The V end was cut by 4 bases, the J end by 5 bases, with 15 bases between. The CDR3 runs to 14 residues. CDR3 nucleotide sequence: TGTGCCAGCAGCCCCTCACCGACCACGACTGAAGCTTTCTTT. Translating gives CASSPSPTTTEAFF.

This chain joins TRBV7-2 and TRBJ2-7, with TRBD1 matching over 9 bases. This CDR3 has 14 residues. J lost 0 bases, V lost 6 bases, and 3 bases had no gene match. Germline CDR1 reads SGHTA; CDR2 reads FQGNSA. CDR3: CASSRQGDSYEQYF. The CDR3 DNA reads TGTGCCAGCAGTCGACAGGGGGACTCCTACGAGCAGTACTTC.

This chain links TRBV2 with TRBJ1-6, with D possibly being TRBD1 (5 bases). The ends were cut back, 8 bases at V and 6 bases at J, with 20 bases in the middle. The CDR3 runs 16 residues. CDR1 SNHLY and CDR2 FYNNEI come from the germline V gene. In nucleotides, the CDR3 is TGTGCCAGCCGTTCTGGGGGGTCTCTATTTAATTCACCCCTCCACTTT. Protein sequence: CASRSGGSLFNSPLHF. The whole variable domain, filled in from reference TRBV2 and TRBJ1-6, reads EPEVTQTPSHQVTQMGQEVILRCVPISNHLYFYWYRQILGQKVEFLVSFYNNEISEKSEIFDDQFSVERPDGSNFTLKIRSTKLEDSAMYFCASRSGGSLFNSPLHFGNGTRLTVT.

Here the CDR3 DNA reads TGCGCCAGCAGCCAAGGGATGCGGGGTGAGACCCAGTACTTC. Its protein product is CASSQGMRGETQYF. This chain joins TRBV4-1 and TRBJ2-5, with TRBD2 as a possible D gene (6 bases). CDR1 is MGHRA and CDR2 is YSYEKL in the germline V gene. The V end lost 1 base, the J end lost 5 bases, and 11 bases lay between the germline ends. This CDR3 has 14 amino acids.

J is TRBJ1-6 and V is TRBV11-2, with 8 bases lining up with TRBD1. The germline V gene encodes CDR1 SGHAT and CDR2 FQNNGV. V lost 2 bases to trimming and J lost 9 bases; unmatched junction nucleotides: 6. The CDR3 contains 15 residues. CDR3 bases: TGTGCCAGCAGCTTAACAGAACAGGGGGGTTCACCCCTCCACTTT. It codes for CASSLTEQGGSPLHF.

The rearrangement joins TRBV2 to TRBJ1-5; D remains ambiguous. Trimming pared 0 bases from V and 6 bases from J, leaving 3 bases between. The CDR3 runs 12 residues. CDR1 is SNHLY, CDR2 FYNNEI, per germline. The CDR3 nucleotides are TGTGCCAGCAGTGAAGCGTCTCAGCCCCAGCATTTT. It is translated as CASSEASQPQHF.

This chain uses TRBV11-3 with TRBJ2-7, with TRBD2 as a possible D gene (5 bases). This CDR3 has 13 amino acids. V lost 1 base and J 5 bases, leaving 9 bases between the germline ends. Germline-derived CDR1 and CDR2 are SGHNT and YENEEA. The DNA for the CDR3 is TGTGCCAGCAGCTTAGGAGGGAGAGACGAGCAGTACTTC. The encoded protein is CASSLGGRDEQYF. Combining the CDR3 with reference TRBV11-3 and TRBJ2-7 gives the whole variable domain EAGVVQSPRYKIIEKKQPVAFWCNPISGHNTLYWYLQNLGQGPELLIRYENEEAVDDSQLPKDRFSAERLKGVDSTLKIQPAELGDSAVYLCASSLGGRDEQYFGPGTRLTVT.

This clone appeared a single time. The V call is TRBV6-5, the J call TRBJ1-5; the D gene is possibly TRBD1 (6 bases). The CDR3 covers 14 residues. Trimming took 10 bases from V and 9 from J, leaving 22 bases between them. Germline V gives CDR1 MNHEY, CDR2 SVGAGI. The CDR3 DNA follows: TGTGCCATCTGCTGGGGGCGGCCAGGTCGGCCCCAGCATTTT. Its translation is CAICWGRPGRPQHF.

The chain employs TRBV6-1 and TRBJ2-3; D might be TRBD1 or TRBD2, each matching 5 bases. This CDR3 region has 16 residues. Germline V gene sequence: CDR1 MNHNS, CDR2 SASEGT. Trimming shortened V by 1 base and J by 0 bases, and 11 bases separated the two germline ends. This chain's CDR3 is CASSEDGGPSTDTQYF. Written as DNA, the CDR3 is TGTGCCAGCAGTGAAGATGGGGGTCCCAGCACAGATACGCAGTATTTT.

CDR3 loop: CASSLAVRGRRVDAGELFF. The CDR3 DNA reads TGTGCCAGCAGCTTAGCTGTCAGGGGGCGCCGAGTGGACGCCGGGGAGCTGTTTTTT. The rearrangement uses TRBV7-6 and TRBJ2-2, with 8 bases lining up with TRBD1. Per germline, CDR1 SGHVS and CDR2 FNYEAQ. The CDR3 is 19 residues long. The V and J ends lost 0 bases and 6 bases, in that order; junction bases with no gene match: 15.

The chain joins TRBV2 to TRBJ1-5; possibly TRBD1 for D (6 bases). Trimming took 4 bases from V and 9 from J, leaving 16 bases between them. Looked up from germline, CDR1 is SNHLY and CDR2 is FYNNEI. The CDR3 is made up of 14 amino acids. CDR3 loop: CASSAVQGAWPQHF. The CDR3 DNA reads as TGTGCCAGCAGTGCCGTACAGGGAGCTTGGCCCCAGCATTTT.

The genes are TRBV5-4 and TRBJ1-1; D is uncertain. Per germline, CDR1 SGHNT and CDR2 YYREEE (reference sequence). The CDR3 consists of 12 residues. The ends were cut back, 3 bases at V and 3 bases at J, with 6 bases in the middle. The CDR3 DNA sequence: TGTGCCAGCAGCTGGGCACACACTGAAGCTTTCTTT. Its protein product is CASSWAHTEAFF. Together with reference TRBV5-4 and TRBJ1-1, the CDR3 gives the full variable domain: ETGVTQSPTHLIKTRGQQVTLRCSSQSGHNTVSWYQQALGQGPQFIFQYYREEENGRGNFPPRFSGLQFPNYSSELNVNALELDDSALYLCASSWAHTEAFFGQGTRLTVV.